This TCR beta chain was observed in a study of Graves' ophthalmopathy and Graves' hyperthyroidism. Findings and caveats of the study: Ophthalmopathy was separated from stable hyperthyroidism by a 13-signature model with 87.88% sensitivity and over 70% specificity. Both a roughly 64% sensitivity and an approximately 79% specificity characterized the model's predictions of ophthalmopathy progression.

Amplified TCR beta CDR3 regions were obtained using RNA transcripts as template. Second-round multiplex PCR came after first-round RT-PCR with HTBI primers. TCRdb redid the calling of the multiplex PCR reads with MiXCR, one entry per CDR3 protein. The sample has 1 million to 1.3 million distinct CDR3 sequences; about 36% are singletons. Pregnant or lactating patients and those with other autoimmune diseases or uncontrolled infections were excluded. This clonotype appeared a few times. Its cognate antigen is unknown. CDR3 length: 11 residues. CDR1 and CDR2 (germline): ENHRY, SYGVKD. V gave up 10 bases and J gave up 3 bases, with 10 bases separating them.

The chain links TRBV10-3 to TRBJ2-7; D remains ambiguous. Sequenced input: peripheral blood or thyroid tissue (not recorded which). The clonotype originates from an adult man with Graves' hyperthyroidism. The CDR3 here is CASGSLYEQYF. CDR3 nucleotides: TGTGCCAGCGGATCCCTCTACGAGCAGTACTTC.